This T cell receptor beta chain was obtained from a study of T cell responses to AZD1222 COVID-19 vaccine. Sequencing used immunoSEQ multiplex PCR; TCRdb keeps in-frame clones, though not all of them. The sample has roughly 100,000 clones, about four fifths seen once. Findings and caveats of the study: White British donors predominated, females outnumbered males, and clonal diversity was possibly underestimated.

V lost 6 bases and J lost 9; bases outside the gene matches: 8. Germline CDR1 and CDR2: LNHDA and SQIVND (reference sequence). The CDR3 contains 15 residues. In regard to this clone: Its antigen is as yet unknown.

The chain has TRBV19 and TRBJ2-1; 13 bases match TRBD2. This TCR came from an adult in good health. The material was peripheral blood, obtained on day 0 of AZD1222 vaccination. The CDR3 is CASRMGTSGVTEQFF. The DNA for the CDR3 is TGTGCCAGTAGGATGGGGACTAGCGGGGTTACTGAGCAGTTCTTC.